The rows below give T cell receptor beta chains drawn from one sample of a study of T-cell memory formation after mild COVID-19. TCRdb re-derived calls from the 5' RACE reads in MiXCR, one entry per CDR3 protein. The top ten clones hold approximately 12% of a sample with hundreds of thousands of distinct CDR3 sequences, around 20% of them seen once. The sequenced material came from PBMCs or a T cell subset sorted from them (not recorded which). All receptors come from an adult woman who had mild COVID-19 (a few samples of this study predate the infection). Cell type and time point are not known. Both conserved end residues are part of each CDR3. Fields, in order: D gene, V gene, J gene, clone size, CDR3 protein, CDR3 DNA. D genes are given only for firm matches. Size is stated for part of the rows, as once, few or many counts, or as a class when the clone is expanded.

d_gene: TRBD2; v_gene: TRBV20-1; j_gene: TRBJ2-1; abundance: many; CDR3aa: CSARGSSSGTSGRSSYNEQFF; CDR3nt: TGCAGTGCTAGAGGATCCTCCTCCGGGACTAGCGGGAGAAGCTCCTACAATGAGCAGTTCTTC
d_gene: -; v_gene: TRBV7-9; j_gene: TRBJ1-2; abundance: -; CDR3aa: CASSLRDIHGYTF; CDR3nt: TGTGCCAGCAGCTTAAGGGATATCCATGGCTACACCTTC
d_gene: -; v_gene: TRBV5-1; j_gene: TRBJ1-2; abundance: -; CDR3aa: CASRFVAGDYGYTF; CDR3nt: TGCGCCAGCAGATTCGTGGCGGGAGACTATGGCTACACCTTC
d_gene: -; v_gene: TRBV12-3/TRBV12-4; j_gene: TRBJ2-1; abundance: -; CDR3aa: CASSFAEVAYNEQFF; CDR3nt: TGTGCCAGCAGTTTCGCCGAAGTGGCCTACAATGAGCAGTTCTTC
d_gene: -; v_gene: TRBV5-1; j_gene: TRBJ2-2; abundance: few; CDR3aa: CASSPVEVSNTGELFF; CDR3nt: TGCGCCAGCAGCCCGGTGGAAGTATCGAACACCGGGGAGCTGTTTTTT
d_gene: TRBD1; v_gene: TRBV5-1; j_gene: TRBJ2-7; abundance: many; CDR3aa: CASSTTGVDEQYF; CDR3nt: TGCGCCAGCAGCACTACAGGGGTGGACGAGCAGTACTTC
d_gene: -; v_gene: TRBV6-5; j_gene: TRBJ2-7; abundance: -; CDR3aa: CASSYPGTDPYEQYF; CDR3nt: TGTGCCAGCAGTTACCCTGGGACCGACCCCTACGAGCAGTACTTC
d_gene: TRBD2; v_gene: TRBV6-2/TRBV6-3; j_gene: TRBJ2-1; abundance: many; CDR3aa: CASSYGLDYNEQFF; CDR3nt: TGTGCCAGCAGTTACGGACTAGACTACAATGAGCAGTTCTTC
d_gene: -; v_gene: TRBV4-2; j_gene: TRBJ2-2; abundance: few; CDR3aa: CASSQVQFKGTNTGELFF; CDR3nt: TGTGCCAGCAGCCAAGTTCAGTTTAAGGGTACCAACACCGGGGAGCTGTTTTTT
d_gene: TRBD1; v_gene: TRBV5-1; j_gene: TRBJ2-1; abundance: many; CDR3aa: CASSWARDRVRNEQFF; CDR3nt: TGCGCCAGCAGCTGGGCCCGGGACAGGGTGAGAAATGAGCAGTTCTTC
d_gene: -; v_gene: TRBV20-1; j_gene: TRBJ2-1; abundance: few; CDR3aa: CSARGPGLNEQFF; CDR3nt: TGCAGTGCTAGGGGGCCCGGGCTGAATGAGCAGTTCTTC
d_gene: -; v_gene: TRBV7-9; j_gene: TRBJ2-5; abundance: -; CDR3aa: CASSLGYLGSQYF; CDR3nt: TGTGCCAGCAGCTTAGGGTATCTGGGGTCCCAGTACTTC
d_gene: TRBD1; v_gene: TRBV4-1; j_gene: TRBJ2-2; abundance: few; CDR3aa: CASSFPGTGGTGELFF; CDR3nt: TGCGCCAGCAGCTTTCCCGGGACAGGGGGCACCGGGGAGCTGTTTTTT
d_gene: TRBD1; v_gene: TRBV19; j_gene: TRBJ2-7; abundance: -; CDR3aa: CASSIGGTGPYEQYF; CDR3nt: TGTGCCAGTAGTATAGGAGGGACAGGTCCCTACGAGCAGTACTTC